This TCR beta chain was identified in a study of blood T cell repertoires in COVID-19. Turning to the study itself: Some COVID-19 samples were acute and others convalescent; all came from the United States, Italy and Spain.

The V end was cut by 1 base, the J end by 7 bases, with 14 bases between. The CDR3 has 15 residues. The germline V gene has CDR1 SGHTA and CDR2 FQGTGA. Donors were grouped by their self-reported clinical history. Measured with immunoSEQ multiplex PCR; TCRdb has only the in-frame clones, and not every one. The data contain about 260,000 clones, 85% to 90% of them singletons. The TCR was taken from a man aged 50 or older who had been exposed to COVID-19. The chain has TRBV7-3 and TRBJ1-5; the D gene is possibly TRBD1 (5 bases). The sequencing sample was made of PBMCs or T cells enriched from blood (not recorded which). CDR3 sequence: CASSLIEQGSQPQHF. The CDR3 nucleotides read TGTGCCAGCAGCTTAATTGAGCAGGGCTCCCAGCCCCAGCATTTT.